This T cell receptor (beta chain) was recovered during a study of blood T cell repertoires in COVID-19 (TCRdb year 2020). About the full investigation: Samples covering the acute and convalescent phases of COVID-19 were provided by collaborators in the United States, Italy and Spain. The prospective study material was composed of cDNA or gDNA derived from T cells, B-cell-depleted T cells, or PBMCs. Deeply sampled blood TCRbeta repertoires from subjects exposed to, actively infected with, or recovered from COVID-19 were included in the dataset. A freely available public database, intended as a resource for researchers studying the immune response to SARS-CoV-2, is where the repertoires were released. Samples came from the ongoing ImmuneRACE study (first 160 participants) plus 1,254 subjects from 6 global collaborators. Sample metadata almost always included a de-identified subject ID, COVID-19 status, age in years and sex. HLA class I and class II types, where available, came from metadata supplied by the sample provider rather than from assay-based typing. General conclusions and limits of the study: How much clinical and demographic metadata was included differed by source and by participant, and the metadata was provided uncurated.

V is trimmed back by 5 bases and J by 11 bases, and the junction contains 17 bases that no gene match accounts for. The CDR3 has 16 amino acids, counting the end cysteine and phenylalanine. This entry keeps only the CDR3 DNA: 48 bases, framed from base 1. Sequences LNHDA (CDR1) and SQIVND (CDR2) are obtained from the germline V gene (reference sequence). TCRbeta CDR3 regions were amplified from genomic DNA by means of the immunoSEQ Assay, a bias-controlled multiplex PCR. In the paper's pipeline: Nucleated cell counts per sample were estimated from amplification of reference gene primers within the assay. To quantify the absolute abundance of each unique TCRbeta CDR3 rearrangement, sequence reads were collapsed and filtered. For each sample, productive Simpson clonality was calculated by taking the square root of Simpson's diversity index across productive rearrangements. This is the immuneACCESS table as TCRdb keeps it, with only in-frame sequences that have V and J called. A part of the clones is gone; compared with another copy, unresolved V genes explain less than half, and the rest is unexplained. V and J calls and clone size are those listed in that table; D and trimming were worked out from the DNA. This sample lists roughly 75,000 clones; over 65% were detected once. The ten most abundant clones make up approximately 2.8% of the sample.

Whole blood was collected in K2EDTA tubes by collaborating institutions according to the institutions' own protocols. For TCRbeta analysis, collaborator samples were shipped as frozen whole blood, as isolated PBMCs, or as DNA extracted from either sample type. This clone occurred a few times. Its target antigen remains unknown. No much larger clonotype is one base removed from it; base qualities were not supplied. Material for sequencing was peripheral blood. The chain couples TRBV19 to TRBJ2-3; 9 middle bases align to TRBD2. This sequence was found in a human donor with acute or convalescent COVID-19. The donor label of this sample is uncertain. The DNA sequence follows: TGTGCCAGTAGTGCTACCGGGACAGCAGGCGGGAGGGTGCAGTATTTT. This sequence encodes CASSATGTAGGRVQYF.